This is a list of T cell receptor beta chains from one sample in a study of T cell changes during pregnancy in multiple sclerosis. Profiling relied on immunoSEQ multiplex PCR, and the TCRdb table lists in-frame clones only, not all of them. The sample lists about 110,000 clones, around nine tenths occurring once. Source: peripheral blood, taken in the third trimester of pregnancy. The origin of the receptors is a female donor with multiple sclerosis, enrolled in a pregnancy study. Each CDR3 is given with its conserved first and last residue. D genes are given only for firm matches. The size of a clone is reported for some rows only, either as once, few or many, or as a class for expanded clones.

v_gene	j_gene	d_gene	abundance	CDR3nt	CDR3aa
TRBV21-1	TRBJ1-1	.	once	TGTGCCAGCAGCAAAGCGCGGGGGGGGCAGATCCTCAACACTGAAGCTTTCTTT	CASSKARGGQILNTEAFF
TRBV7-9	TRBJ1-1	TRBD1	once	TGTGCCAGCAGCTTCCCAGGGGGCACTGAAGCTTTCTTT	CASSFPGGTEAFF
TRBV6-1	TRBJ1-5	.	.	TGTGCCAGCAGTGCAGGCGGAGGTCGGGGCAATCAGCCCCAGCATTTT	CASSAGGGRGNQPQHF
TRBV5-4	TRBJ2-1	TRBD1	.	TGTGCCAGCAGCCCCGGACAGGTGATATACAATGAGCAGTTCTTC	CASSPGQVIYNEQFF
TRBV27	TRBJ2-7	TRBD2	.	TGTGCCAGCAGTTTGGAAGGGACTAGCGGGGGGCTGGACGAGCAGTACTTC	CASSLEGTSGGLDEQYF
TRBV6-4	TRBJ1-5	.	few	TGTGCCAGCAGTGCCTTCTTCCCAGGTTATCAGCCCCAGCATTTT	CASSAFFPGYQPQHF
TRBV7-8	TRBJ1-4	.	.	TGTGCTAGCAGCTTAGGGGGGGGGAATAGCGAAAAACTGTTTTTT	CASSLGGGNSEKLFF
TRBV7-6	TRBJ1-4	.	.	TGTGCCAGCAGCTTGGACAGTTTTAATGAAAAACTGTTTTTT	CASSLDSFNEKLFF
TRBV19	TRBJ2-7	.	.	TGTGCCAGTAGTATAGATGACACCCCGAGCTCCTACGAGCAGTACTTC	CASSIDDTPSSYEQYF
TRBV19	TRBJ2-1	TRBD2	.	TGTGCCAGTAGCTCGGGACTAGTTTACAATGAGCAGTTCTTC	CASSSGLVYNEQFF
TRBV20-1	TRBJ1-4	.	.	TGCAGTGCTAGACTGCTGCCGGGGGAGTTTTTT	CSARLLPGEFF
TRBV6-1	TRBJ1-2	TRBD1	.	TGTGCCAGCAGTGACTGGACAGGGTTTAATGGCTACACCTTC	CASSDWTGFNGYTF
TRBV5-1	TRBJ2-1	TRBD1	.	TGCGCCAGCAGCCGGGGCCCCGGGACAGGGAATGAGCAGTTCTTC	CASSRGPGTGNEQFF
TRBV30	TRBJ1-2	.	few	TGTGCCTGGAGTGCCCCCCAGGTTAGGTATGGCTACACCTTC	CAWSAPQVRYGYTF
TRBV18	TRBJ1-1	.	.	TGTGCCAGCTCACAAAAACCGGGACAACTTGAAGCTTTCTTT	CASSQKPGQLEAFF
TRBV2	TRBJ2-2	TRBD2	once	TGTGCCAGCAGGACTAGCGGAGACACCGGGGAGCTGTTTTTT	CASRTSGDTGELFF
TRBV27	TRBJ1-2	TRBD1	.	TGTGCCAGCAGGCAGACAGGGGTGGCCGGCTACACCTTC	CASRQTGVAGYTF